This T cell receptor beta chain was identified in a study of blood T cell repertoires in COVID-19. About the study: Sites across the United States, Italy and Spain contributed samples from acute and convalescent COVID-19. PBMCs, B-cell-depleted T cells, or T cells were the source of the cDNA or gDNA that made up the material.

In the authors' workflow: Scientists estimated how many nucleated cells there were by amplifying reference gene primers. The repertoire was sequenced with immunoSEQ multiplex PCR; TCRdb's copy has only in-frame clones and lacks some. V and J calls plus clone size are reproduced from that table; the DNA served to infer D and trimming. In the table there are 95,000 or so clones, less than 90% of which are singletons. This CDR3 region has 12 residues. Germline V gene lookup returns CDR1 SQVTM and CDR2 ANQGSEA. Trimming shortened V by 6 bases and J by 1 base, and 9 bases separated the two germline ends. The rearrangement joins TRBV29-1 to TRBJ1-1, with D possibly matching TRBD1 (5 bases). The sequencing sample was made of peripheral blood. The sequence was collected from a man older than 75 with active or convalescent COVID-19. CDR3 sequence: CSVSRGNTEAFF. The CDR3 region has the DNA TGCAGCGTATCTAGGGGGAACACTGAAGCTTTCTTT. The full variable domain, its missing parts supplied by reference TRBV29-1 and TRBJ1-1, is SAVISQKPSRDICQRGTSLTIQCQVDSQVTMMFWYRQQPGQSLTLIATANQGSEATYESGFVIDKFPISRPNLTFSTLTVSNMSPEDSSIYLCSVSRGNTEAFFGQGTRLTVV.